This TCR beta chain was documented in a study of T cell responses to AZD1222 COVID-19 vaccine. In the study overall: It was second doses at about 4 or about 12 weeks that were pooled. Findings and caveats of the study: Reports indicate that nearly half of spike-specific TCRs are directed at unmutated variant regions. In a largely white British group with more females than males, clonal diversity was possibly underestimated.

Turning to this clone: Its antigen is as yet unknown.

Assay: immunoSEQ multiplex PCR; the TCRdb copy retains only in-frame clones and omits some. This table has approximately 190,000 clones, around 90% appearing once. This CDR3 contains 16 residues. Trimming left V 1 base short and J 5 bases short, with 15 bases between. The germline CDR1 and CDR2 sequences are MNHEY and SVGAGI. The input for sequencing was peripheral blood, taken on day 0 of AZD1222 vaccination. This receptor was obtained from an adult in good health. The genes are TRBV6-5 and TRBJ2-1; D is perhaps TRBD1 or TRBD2 (6 bases each). The CDR3 sequence is CASSYFRGGGHNEQFF. DNA of the CDR3: TGTGCCAGCAGTTACTTCCGCGGAGGGGGACACAATGAGCAGTTCTTC.